A selection of T cell receptor beta chains follows, all from one sample in a study of STAT5B mutations in CD4+ large granular lymphocyte leukemia. Data came from immunoSEQ multiplex PCR; TCRdb stores just in-frame clones and leaves some out. This table holds around 30,000 clones, over 60% found once. Specimen: CD4+ T cells from blood buffy coats. The receptors here all came from a human donor in good health. Each CDR3 is given with its conserved first and last residue. The D gene is left open where the match is weak. A row's size may be missing; if present it is once, few, many or a size class.

NA,TRBJ2-5,NA,TRBV5-5,CASSFVGSETQYF,TGTGCCAGCAGCTTCGTGGGTTCCGAGACCCAGTACTTC
NA,TRBJ2-3,TRBD1,TRBV19,CASSTGTGGTDTQYF,TGTGCCAGTAGTACCGGGACAGGGGGCACAGATACGCAGTATTTT
NA,TRBJ2-7,TRBD2,TRBV6-1,CASSSGTSDSYEQYF,TGTGCCAGCAGCTCCGGGACTAGCGACTCCTACGAGCAGTACTTC
NA,TRBJ2-2,NA,TRBV5-4,CASNRGSHGELFF,TGTGCCAGCAATCGAGGTAGCCACGGGGAGCTGTTTTTT
NA,TRBJ2-2,TRBD2,TRBV19,CASSTRGLAGPITGELFF,TGTGCCAGTAGTACCCGTGGACTAGCGGGACCGATTACCGGGGAGCTGTTTTTT
NA,TRBJ2-1,NA,TRBV5-1,CASSLRGGNNEQFF,TGCGCCAGCAGCTTGAGGGGTGGGAACAATGAGCAGTTCTTC
once,TRBJ2-7,NA,TRBV25-1,CASSDPGPTYEQYF,TGTGCCAGCAGCGATCCAGGGCCTACCTACGAGCAGTACTTC
NA,TRBJ2-1,TRBD1,TRBV5-1,CASSLGQGQVNEQFF,TGCGCCAGCAGCCTGGGTCAGGGACAGGTAAATGAGCAGTTCTTC
NA,TRBJ1-2,NA,TRBV2,CASSESWQGYGYTF,TGTGCCAGCAGTGAGTCGTGGCAGGGCTATGGCTACACCTTC
NA,TRBJ2-2,TRBD2,TRBV9,CASSEVAGSHRPGELFF,TGTGCCAGCAGCGAGGTAGCGGGATCTCACCGCCCCGGGGAGCTGTTTTTT
NA,TRBJ1-1,NA,TRBV5-1,CASSIGQSNTEAFF,TGCGCCAGCAGCATCGGACAGTCGAACACTGAAGCTTTCTTT
NA,TRBJ2-1,NA,TRBV15,CATSRGSVDNEQFF,TGTGCCACCAGCAGAGGGTCGGTGGACAATGAGCAGTTCTTC
once,TRBJ2-5,TRBD2,TRBV7-2,CASSLTGGPGQYF,TGTGCCAGCAGCTTAACGGGAGGCCCTGGGCAGTACTTC
NA,TRBJ1-1,NA,TRBV6-5,CASSYALRVGYAFF,TGTGCCAGCAGTTACGCGTTACGCGTGGGTTACGCTTTCTTT
NA,TRBJ2-3,NA,TRBV19,CASSMVTWADTQYF,TGTGCCAGTAGTATGGTCACCTGGGCAGATACGCAGTATTTT
NA,TRBJ1-5,NA,TRBV12-5,CASGLELGIGNQPQHF,TGTGCTAGTGGTTTGGAGTTAGGGATTGGCAATCAGCCCCAGCATTTT
NA,TRBJ2-7,NA,TRBV5-4,CASIDGRFPYEQYF,TGTGCCAGCATAGACGGGCGGTTTCCCTACGAGCAGTACTTC
NA,TRBJ2-3,NA,TRBV7-2,CASSRAVRTDTQYF,TGTGCCAGCAGCAGAGCGGTACGCACAGATACGCAGTATTTT
once,TRBJ1-5,NA,TRBV6-6,CASSIGQTIGQPQHF,TGTGCCAGCAGTATAGGACAGACCATAGGTCAGCCCCAGCATTTT
NA,TRBJ2-3,NA,TRBV2,CASSGIVGPDTQYF,TGTGCCAGCAGTGGAATAGTGGGTCCAGATACGCAGTATTTT
few,TRBJ1-1,NA,TRBV28,CASSQEGGRGTEAFF,TGTGCCAGCAGCCAAGAGGGGGGGCGAGGTACTGAAGCTTTCTTT
NA,TRBJ1-1,NA,TRBV5-8,CASSLLSEAFF,TGTGCCAGCAGCTTGTTGAGTGAAGCTTTCTTT
NA,TRBJ2-1,NA,TRBV30,CAWRGEREQFF,TGTGCCTGGAGAGGGGAGCGGGAGCAGTTCTTC
NA,TRBJ2-1,TRBD2,TRBV4-3,CASSQVSAGGLRSYNEQFF,TGCGCCAGCAGCCAAGTGTCAGCGGGAGGGCTGAGATCCTACAATGAGCAGTTCTTC